A single sample is the source of the 13 T cell receptor beta chains below, sequenced in a study of blood T cell repertoires in COVID-19. Clones were sequenced by immunoSEQ multiplex PCR, and TCRdb holds only the in-frame ones, with some missing. This sample yields about 120,000 clones, of which 75% to 85% are seen a single time; about 12% belongs to the top ten. Sequenced material: peripheral blood. All receptors come from a human donor in a cohort sampled during active COVID-19.

Here the CDR3 DNA reads TGTGCCAGCAGCTCCGACAGGGCCCTCGCCTACAATGAGCAGTTCTTC. Residues: CASSSDRALAYNEQFF. V is TRBV7-9 and J is TRBJ2-1; 7 bases are shared with TRBD1. Germline V lookup: CDR1 SEHNR, CDR2 FQNEAQ (reference sequence). CDR3 length: 16 residues. The V segment lost 4 bases and the J segment 2 bases; nucleotides outside the gene matches: 8.

V and J are TRBV27 and TRBJ2-7; tentatively, D is TRBD2 (7 bases). The CDR3 covers 14 residues. Germline CDR1 reads MNHEY; CDR2 reads SMNVEV (reference sequence). The V and J ends lost 5 bases and 6 bases respectively, with 17 bases between them. The CDR3 DNA reads as TGTGCCAGCAGTCCGTTAGTAGGGGGGGTCGAGCAGTACTTC. Protein: CASSPLVGGVEQYF.

The genes are TRBV18 and TRBJ2-7; 8 bases align to TRBD2. The J segment lost 2 bases and the V segment lost 0 bases, leaving 9 bases of the junction unmatched. The CDR3 is 17 amino acids. Germline V gene lookup returns CDR1 KGHSH and CDR2 LQKENI. The CDR3 region has the DNA TGTGCCAGCTCACCACCTACGGGAGCGGGGGTTCCCTACGAGCAGTACTTC. Encoded protein: CASSPPTGAGVPYEQYF.

The J gene is TRBJ2-1, the V gene TRBV2; 9 nucleotides align to TRBD2. This CDR3 has 15 amino acids. Germline V gene lookup returns CDR1 SNHLY and CDR2 FYNNEI. Trimming removed 5 bases from V and 4 bases from J; junction bases left unmatched: 6. The chain's CDR3 is CASSWSGGTYNEQFF. As DNA, the CDR3 is TGTGCCAGCAGTTGGAGCGGGGGGACTTACAATGAGCAGTTCTTC.

V is TRBV6-5 and J is TRBJ1-6; the D is unclear. With 6 bases removed from V and 17 bases from J, the gap between germline ends came to 20 bases. Germline V gene sequence: CDR1 MNHEY, CDR2 SVGAGI. The CDR3 consists of 13 residues. CDR3 nucleotides: TGTGCCAGCAGCGGACTAGCTGGGGTTGATGTCCACTTT. Protein product: CASSGLAGVDVHF.

This sequence joins TRBV3-1 (or the pseudogene TRBV3-2) and TRBJ1-4; TRBD1 aligns across 7 bases. Germline V gives CDR1 LGHDT, CDR2 YNNKEL (reference sequence). CDR3 length: 21 amino acids. The V segment lost 4 bases and the J segment 10 bases; nucleotides outside the gene matches: 30. The CDR3 protein is CASSPGQRLTQGGLRLGKLFF. The CDR3 nucleotides read TGTGCCAGCAGCCCGGGACAGCGATTAACTCAAGGAGGTTTAAGATTGGGAAAACTGTTTTTT.

This chain joins TRBV19 and TRBJ2-3; TRBD2 aligns across 10 bases. The CDR3 contains 16 residues. Germline V gene lookup returns CDR1 LNHDA and CDR2 SQIVND (reference sequence). Trimming cost V 2 bases and J 2 bases; bases outside gene matches: 4. This CDR3 is CASSIKAGGYTDTQYF. For the CDR3, the DNA is TGTGCCAGTAGTATAAAAGCGGGGGGGTACACAGATACGCAGTATTTT.

This clone was counted a single time. The V gene is TRBV21-1, the J gene TRBJ2-7; TRBD1, the table's D call, lacks a check against the DNA. TRBV21-1 is a known pseudogene. This CDR3 has 13 residues. Here the CDR3 reads CASSKGRQGRQYF. The CDR3 DNA follows: TGTGCCAGCAGCAAAGGTCGACAGGGCAGGCAGTACTTC.

The chain employs TRBV5-1 and TRBJ1-2; 7 bases are shared with TRBD1. V was clipped by 0 bases and J by 6 bases; unmatched bases: 5. Germline V gene lookup returns CDR1 SGHRS and CDR2 YFSETQ. The CDR3 covers 14 residues. CDR3 coding DNA: TGCGCCAGCAGCTTGGTAGACAGGGTGAATGGCTACACCTTC. Its translation is CASSLVDRVNGYTF.

V gene TRBV5-6 combines with J gene TRBJ1-6, with 7 positions matching TRBD1. The CDR3 covers 16 residues. Germline V CDR1 and CDR2: SGHDT, YYEEEE. V shed 2 bases, J shed 5 bases, and the junction held 7 bases outside the gene matches. Written as DNA, the CDR3 is TGTGCCAGCAGCTTTTGGTCGGGACAGAATAATTCACCCCTCCACTTT. Translation: CASSFWSGQNNSPLHF.

This clone was detected only once. The chain has TRBV6-5 and TRBJ2-2; a possible D gene is TRBD2 (5 bases). Trimming shortened V by 5 bases and J by 3 bases, and 13 bases separated the two germline ends. CDR1 is MNHEY, CDR2 SVGAGI, per germline. CDR3 length equals 15 residues. In DNA, the CDR3 is TGTGCCAGCAGTCTAGGGCCCGGGGACACCGGGGAGCTGTTTTTT. It is translated as CASSLGPGDTGELFF.

The rearrangement uses TRBV9 and TRBJ2-7; maybe TRBD1 (5 bases). This CDR3 region has 15 residues. V was trimmed by 2 bases and J by 3 bases, leaving 15 bases between them. CDR1 is SGDLS and CDR2 is YYNGEE in the germline V gene. For the CDR3, the DNA is TGTGCCAGCAGCGTGAGCCCCGACAGTTTCTACGAGCAGTACTTC. It yields the protein CASSVSPDSFYEQYF.

The V and J genes are TRBV9 and TRBJ2-7; 12 positions match TRBD1. The CDR3 totals 16 residues. Trimming cost V 0 bases and J 4 bases; bases outside gene matches: 5. Germline V gene sequence: CDR1 SGDLS, CDR2 YYNGEE. Here the CDR3 DNA reads TGTGCCAGCAGCGTAGCTCCGGGACAGGGGGCGTACGAGCAGTACTTC. Residues: CASSVAPGQGAYEQYF.